This T cell receptor beta chain was identified during a study of blood T cells in healthy people across ages. Findings of the study overall: Age showed a roughly linear inverse relationship with TCR beta diversity per million T cells. Strong correlation existed between TCR beta diversity and naive T cell percentage.

V was trimmed by 0 bases and J by 1 base, leaving 16 bases between them. CDR3 size: 18 residues. CDR1 is SGHVS and CDR2 is FNYEAQ in the germline V gene. The second PCR ran about 6 to 11 cycles with a sample-barcoded 5' primer and J-beta primers. TCRdb called the 5' RACE reads again in MiXCR, with one record for every CDR3 protein. The data contain 700,000 or so distinct CDR3 sequences, about 20% of them seen just once; the ten biggest clones take up 22%. This clonotype was seen a few times. The antigen remains undetermined. Specimen: blood. The J gene is TRBJ1-3, the V gene TRBV7-6, with D perhaps matching TRBD1 (6 bases). The source of this sequence is a man between 65 and 85 years old in good health. In nucleotides, the CDR3 is TGTGCCAGCAGCTTAGCCCCGGGGGGCAGCGCTTCTGGAAACACCATATATTTT. Its translation is CASSLAPGGSASGNTIYF. Filled out from reference TRBV7-6 and TRBJ1-3, the complete variable domain reads GAGVSQSPRYKVTKRGQDVALRCDPISGHVSLYWYRQALGQGPEFLTYFNYEAQQDKSGLPNDRFSAERPEGSISTLTIQRTEQRDSAMYRCASSLAPGGSASGNTIYFGEGSWLTVV.